Shown below are 23 T cell receptor beta chains from a single sample sequenced in a study of blood T cell repertoires in COVID-19. Libraries were prepared by immunoSEQ multiplex PCR; TCRdb keeps only in-frame clonotypes and omits some of them. The repertoire holds approximately 200,000 clones, with roughly 88% as singletons. The specimen sequenced was PBMCs or T cells enriched from blood (not recorded which). The origin of the receptors is a young woman who had recovered from COVID-19.

The chain couples TRBV4-2 to TRBJ2-7; no clear D gene. CDR1 and CDR2 from the germline V gene are LGHNA and YNFKEQ. This CDR3 is 15 amino acids long. The V gene lost 0 bases and the J gene lost 3 bases, with 12 bases spanning the gap. DNA of the CDR3: TGTGCCAGCAGCCAAGAAAGAACCAACTTCTACGAGCAGTACTTC. This codes for CASSQERTNFYEQYF.

The rearrangement joins TRBV25-1 to TRBJ1-4; D gene uncertain. Trimming took 3 bases from V and 5 from J, leaving 13 bases between them. The germline gives CDR1 MGHDK, CDR2 SYGVNS. The CDR3 consists of 15 residues. CDR3 sequence reads: CASSDEGGWNEKLFF. CDR3 nucleotide sequence: TGTGCCAGCAGTGACGAGGGTGGTTGGAATGAAAAACTGTTTTTT.

V gene TRBV6-5 combines with J gene TRBJ2-2; 8 nucleotides match TRBD1. This CDR3 has 14 residues. Germline V CDR1 and CDR2: MNHEY, SVGAGI. V shed 8 bases and J 6 bases; nucleotides not matched to a gene: 8. CDR3 sequence reads: CASGGQGGAGELFF. The CDR3 bases are TGTGCCAGCGGAGGACAGGGAGGCGCCGGGGAGCTGTTTTTT.

The rearrangement uses TRBV5-4 and TRBJ1-6; D not resolved. This CDR3 comprises 15 residues. Germline V CDR1 and CDR2: SGHNT, YYREEE (reference sequence). Trimming took 3 bases from V and 7 from J, leaving 14 bases between them. The CDR3 DNA reads TGTGCCAGCAGCTGGAGAGGAGAACGGAATTCACCCCTCCACTTT. Residues: CASSWRGERNSPLHF.

The V gene is TRBV2, the J gene TRBJ2-7; 7 positions match TRBD2. The CDR3 loop spans 15 amino acids. V dropped 3 bases and J dropped 6; count of bases not matched to a gene: 11. Germline lookup yields CDR1 SNHLY and CDR2 FYNNEI. The CDR3 bases are TGTGCCAGCAGTGACCTGGGCGGGAGTCATGGCGAGCAGTACTTC. It encodes CASSDLGGSHGEQYF.

The chain links TRBV5-4 to TRBJ2-2; a possible D gene is TRBD2 (7 bases). This CDR3 is built from 14 residues. V was trimmed by 7 bases and J by 6 bases, leaving 16 bases between them. CDR1 and CDR2 from the germline V gene are SGHNT and YYREEE (reference sequence). CDR3 DNA: TGTGCCAGCCGGTTGGGGGGGCTAGCCGGGGAGCTGTTTTTT. Amino acid sequence: CASRLGGLAGELFF.

This rearrangement joins TRBV6-1 to TRBJ2-4; TRBD2 matches 15 bases. Germline lookup yields CDR1 MNHNS and CDR2 SASEGT. V shed 3 bases and J 2 bases; nucleotides not matched to a gene: 5. The length of the CDR3 is 18 residues. For the CDR3, the DNA is TGTGCCAGCAGTGAGAGGACTAGCGGGAGGGGGTCCAAAAACATTCAGTACTTC. Protein: CASSERTSGRGSKNIQYF.

The genes are TRBV5-1 and TRBJ2-5; 9 bases align to TRBD2. The ends lost 4 bases at V and 2 bases at J; junction bases unmatched: 9. Germline V gene lookup returns CDR1 SGHRS and CDR2 YFSETQ. The CDR3 is 16 residues long. As DNA, the CDR3 is TGCGCCAGCAGCGGGTCGGCTAGCGGGATACAAGAGACCCAGTACTTC. Its translation: CASSGSASGIQETQYF.

V usage is TRBV10-3 and J usage is TRBJ1-2; 8 nucleotides line up with TRBD1. The CDR3 is made up of 14 amino acids. Trimming removed 5 bases from V and 2 bases from J; junction bases left unmatched: 4. The germline V gene has CDR1 ENHRY and CDR2 SYGVKD. The CDR3: CAISYRGGNYGYTF. In DNA form, the CDR3 reads TGTGCCATCAGTTACAGGGGGGGAAACTATGGCTACACCTTC.

In DNA, the CDR3 is TGTGCCAGCTCATCTAGGACAGGGGGGGACGAGCAGTACTTC. Translating gives CASSSRTGGDEQYF. The J gene is TRBJ2-7, the V gene TRBV18; TRBD1 aligns across 10 bases. CDR1 is KGHSH, CDR2 LQKENI, per germline. The CDR3 consists of 14 residues. V gave up 5 bases and J gave up 5 bases; unmatched junction bases: 6. The whole variable domain, remainder taken from reference TRBV18 and TRBJ2-7, is NAGVMQNPRHLVRRRGQEARLRCSPMKGHSHVYWYRQLPEEGLKFMVYLQKENIIDESGMPKERFSAEFPKEGPSILRIQQVVRGDSAAYFCASSSRTGGDEQYFGPGTRLTVT.

The gene calls are TRBV19 and TRBJ1-1; possibly TRBD1 for D (6 bases). The CDR3 loop spans 13 amino acids. V was pared by 8 bases and J by 3 bases, with 13 bases between. Germline-derived CDR1 and CDR2 are LNHDA and SQIVND (reference sequence). CDR3 sequence (DNA): TGTGCCAGTGGGGTGAAGGGGGACACTGAAGCTTTCTTT. The encoded protein is CASGVKGDTEAFF.

This clone was seen a single time. The rearrangement links TRBV7-2 to TRBJ2-3; TRBD1 is a possible D gene (5 bases). V lost 7 bases and J 5 bases, leaving 16 bases between the germline ends. This CDR3 has 14 residues. Germline CDR1 SGHTA, CDR2 FQGNSA. Written as DNA, the CDR3 is TGTGCCAGCACCAACCAGGGCTCGGGAGATACGCAGTATTTT. Residues: CASTNQGSGDTQYF.

V gene TRBV27 combines with J gene TRBJ2-6; D ambiguous. Per the germline V gene, CDR1 is MNHEY and CDR2 is SMNVEV (reference sequence). The CDR3 is made up of 15 amino acids. V was clipped by 5 bases and J by 1 base, with 9 bases between them. Written as DNA, the CDR3 is TGTGCCAGCAGTAGCGACCGGTCTGGGGCCAACGTCCTGACTTTC. Translation: CASSSDRSGANVLTF.

In nucleotides, the CDR3 is TGTGCTAGTGGTGGCCCCTCCCTCCGGGTCCCCGGCGAGCAGTACTTC. Its protein product is CASGGPSLRVPGEQYF. The chain joins TRBV12-5 to TRBJ2-7; D is uncertain. Germline V lookup: CDR1 LGHNT, CDR2 FRNRAP. V was pared by 5 bases and J by 6 bases, with 23 bases between. This CDR3 has 16 residues.

J is TRBJ2-1 and V is TRBV12-5; 8 positions match TRBD1. V was pared by 6 bases and J by 5 bases, with 12 bases of the junction left unmatched. The germline V gene encodes CDR1 LGHNT and CDR2 FRNRAP. This CDR3 contains 16 residues. The CDR3: CASGPGQGGSHNEQFF. The DNA for the CDR3 is TGTGCTAGTGGCCCCGGACAGGGAGGTTCCCACAATGAGCAGTTCTTC.

The CDR3 coding sequence is TGCGCCAGCAGCGGGGGACTAGGAGAGTACGAGCAGTACTTC. Translated: CASSGGLGEYEQYF. The chain recombines TRBV5-1 with TRBJ2-7, with 8 bases aligning to TRBD2. V lost 4 bases, J lost 4 bases, and 7 bases stayed unmatched. Germline CDR1 reads SGHRS; CDR2 reads YFSETQ. The CDR3 consists of 14 residues. The complete variable domain, with remaining parts taken from reference TRBV5-1 and TRBJ2-7, reads KAGVTQTPRYLIKTRGQQVTLSCSPISGHRSVSWYQQTPGQGLQFLFEYFSETQRNKGNFPGRFSGRQFSNSRSEMNVSTLELGDSALYLCASSGGLGEYEQYFGPGTRLTVT.

The chain joins TRBV11-3 to TRBJ2-2; D gene unclear. The V gene lost 1 base and the J gene lost 0 bases, with 21 bases spanning the gap. Per the germline V gene, CDR1 is SGHNT and CDR2 is YENEEA. This CDR3 comprises 20 residues. The CDR3, as DNA: TGTGCCAGCAGCTTAGGTATCCCCTTAGCAGCCGAAACGAACACCGGGGAGCTGTTTTTT. It yields the protein CASSLGIPLAAETNTGELFF.

The V and J genes are TRBV27 and TRBJ2-7; 8 nucleotides match TRBD1. The V gene's germline CDR1 is MNHEY and CDR2 SMNVEV (reference sequence). The CDR3 length is 15 residues. Trimming cost V 0 bases and J 2 bases; bases outside gene matches: 3. The CDR3 bases are TGTGCCAGCAGTTTATCCCCAGGGGGCCCCTACGAGCAGTACTTC. This sequence encodes CASSLSPGGPYEQYF.

This clone has a single count. CDR3 DNA: TGTGCCAGCAGCTTACGAGGCGCTAGCGCAGAGACCCAGTACTTC. This translates into CASSLRGASAETQYF. The chain uses TRBV7-2 and TRBJ2-5; D may be TRBD2 (6 bases). Germline CDR1 SGHTA, CDR2 FQGNSA. V lost 2 bases, J lost 4 bases, and 14 bases lay in between. This CDR3 has 15 residues.

The CDR3 spells CATNRGRQPQHF. Here the CDR3 DNA reads TGTGCCACCAACAGGGGGCGTCAGCCCCAGCATTTT. This chain uses TRBV28 with TRBJ1-5, with 9 positions matching TRBD1. This CDR3 spans 12 amino acids. Germline loops: CDR1 MDHEN, CDR2 SYDVKM. J lost 6 bases, V lost 10 bases, and 4 bases had no gene match.

This rearrangement joins TRBV12-3 or TRBV12-4 to TRBJ2-5; weak D call: TRBD2 (7 bases). V lost 6 bases to trimming and J lost 3 bases, with 11 bases between them. This CDR3 comprises 13 residues. The CDR3 loop reads CASSLGGEETQYF. CDR3 DNA: TGTGCCAGCAGCCTAGGGGGGGAAGAGACCCAGTACTTC.

The CDR3 bases are TGTGCCAGCTCACCGGGACTAGCGGGAGCAGGAGAGACCCAGTACTTC. Its protein product is CASSPGLAGAGETQYF. The chain combines TRBV18 with TRBJ2-5, with 14 bases matching TRBD2. The germline V gene encodes CDR1 KGHSH and CDR2 LQKENI. The length of the CDR3 is 16 residues. J gave up 4 bases and V 3 bases, and 4 bases lay outside the gene matches. Supplemented by reference TRBV18 and TRBJ2-5, the full variable domain reads NAGVMQNPRHLVRRRGQEARLRCSPMKGHSHVYWYRQLPEEGLKFMVYLQKENIIDESGMPKERFSAEFPKEGPSILRIQQVVRGDSAAYFCASSPGLAGAGETQYFGPGTRLLVL.

This chain connects TRBV3-1 (or the pseudogene TRBV3-2) to TRBJ1-2, with D hard to call. The germline CDR1 and CDR2 sequences are LGHDT and YNNKEL (reference sequence). There are 15 residues in the CDR3. V was pared by 0 bases and J by 4 bases, with 12 bases between. CDR3 region: CASSQERSSAYGYTF. CDR3 DNA sequence: TGTGCCAGCAGCCAAGAGAGGTCGTCTGCCTATGGCTACACCTTC.